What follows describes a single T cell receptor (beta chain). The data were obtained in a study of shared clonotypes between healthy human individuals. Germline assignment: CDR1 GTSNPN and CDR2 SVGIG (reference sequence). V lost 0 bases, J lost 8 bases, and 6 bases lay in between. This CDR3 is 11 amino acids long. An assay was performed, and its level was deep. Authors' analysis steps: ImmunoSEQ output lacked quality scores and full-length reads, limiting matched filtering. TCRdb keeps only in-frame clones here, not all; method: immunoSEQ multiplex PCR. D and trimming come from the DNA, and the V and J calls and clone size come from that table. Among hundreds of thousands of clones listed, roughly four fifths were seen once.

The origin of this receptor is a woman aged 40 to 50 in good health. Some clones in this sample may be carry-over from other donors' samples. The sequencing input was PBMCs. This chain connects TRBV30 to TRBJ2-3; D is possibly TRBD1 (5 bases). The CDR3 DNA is TGTGCCTGGAGTGTACAGGTTACGCAGTATTTT. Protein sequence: CAWSVQVTQYF. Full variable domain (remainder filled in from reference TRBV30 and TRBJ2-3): SQTIHQWPATLVQPVGSPLSLECTVEGTSNPNLYWYRQAAGRGLQLLFYSVGIGQISSEVPQNLSASRPQDRQFILSSKKLLLSDSGFYLCAWSVQVTQYFGPGTRLTVL.